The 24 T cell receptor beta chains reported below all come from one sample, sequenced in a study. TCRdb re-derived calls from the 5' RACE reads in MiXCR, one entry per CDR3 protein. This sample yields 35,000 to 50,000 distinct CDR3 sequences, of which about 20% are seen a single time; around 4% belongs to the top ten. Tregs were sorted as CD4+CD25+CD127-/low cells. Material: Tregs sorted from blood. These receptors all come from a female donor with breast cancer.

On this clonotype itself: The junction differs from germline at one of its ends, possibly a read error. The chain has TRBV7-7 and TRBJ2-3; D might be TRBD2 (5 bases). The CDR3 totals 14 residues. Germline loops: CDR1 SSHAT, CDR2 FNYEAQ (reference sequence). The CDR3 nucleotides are TGTGCTAGCAGCTTAGGGCACGGAGGAGATACGCAGTATTTT. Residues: CASSLGHGGDTQYF.

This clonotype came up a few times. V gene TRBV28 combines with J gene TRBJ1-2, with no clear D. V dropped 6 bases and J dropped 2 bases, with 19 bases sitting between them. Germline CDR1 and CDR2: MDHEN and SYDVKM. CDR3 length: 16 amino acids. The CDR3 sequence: CASSPTGSGPNYGYTF. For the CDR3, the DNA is TGTGCCAGCAGCCCAACTGGGAGCGGACCAAACTATGGCTACACCTTC.

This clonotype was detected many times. DNA for the CDR3: TGTGCCAGCAGCTTCACTAGCGCGGTCGACGAGCAGTACTTC. This translates into CASSFTSAVDEQYF. This chain joins TRBV7-2 and TRBJ2-7; 7 bases are shared with TRBD2. V lost 3 bases to trimming and J lost 5 bases; unmatched junction nucleotides: 7. The CDR3 is made up of 14 amino acids. Germline lookup yields CDR1 SGHTA and CDR2 FQGNSA.

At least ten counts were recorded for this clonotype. The CDR3 is CASSQGLESGEQYF. The DNA of the CDR3 is TGTGCCAGCAGCCAGGGACTAGAGTCGGGCGAGCAGTACTTC. The chain links TRBV3-1 to TRBJ2-7, with TRBD2 matching 8 bases. J was trimmed by 6 bases and V by 3 bases; bases with no gene match: 7. The germline CDR1 and CDR2 sequences are LGHDT and YNNKEL (reference sequence). The CDR3 spans 14 residues.

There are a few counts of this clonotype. The CDR3, as DNA: TGTGCCAGCAGTGGAGGGAGAAGTTCCGGGGAGACCCAGTACTTC. This gives the protein CASSGGRSSGETQYF. V and J are TRBV2 and TRBJ2-5, with a weak D call TRBD2 (5 bases). The germline gives CDR1 SNHLY, CDR2 FYNNEI. Trimming took off 4 bases at V and 5 bases at J, with 17 bases between the two ends. The CDR3 sequence is 15 residues long.

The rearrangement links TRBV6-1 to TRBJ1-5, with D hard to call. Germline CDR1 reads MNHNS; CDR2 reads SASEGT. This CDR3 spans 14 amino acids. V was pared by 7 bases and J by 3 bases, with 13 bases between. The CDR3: CASKEGFTNQPQHF. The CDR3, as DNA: TGTGCCAGCAAAGAGGGCTTTACCAATCAGCCCCAGCATTTT.

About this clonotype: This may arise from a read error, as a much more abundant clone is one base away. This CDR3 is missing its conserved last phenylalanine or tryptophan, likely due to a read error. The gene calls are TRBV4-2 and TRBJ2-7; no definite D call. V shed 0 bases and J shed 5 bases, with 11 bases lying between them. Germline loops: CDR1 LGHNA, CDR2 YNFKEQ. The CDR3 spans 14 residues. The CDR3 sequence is CASSQDRSRDEQYY. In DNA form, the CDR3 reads TGTGCCAGCAGCCAAGATAGGAGCCGGGACGAGCAGTACTAC.

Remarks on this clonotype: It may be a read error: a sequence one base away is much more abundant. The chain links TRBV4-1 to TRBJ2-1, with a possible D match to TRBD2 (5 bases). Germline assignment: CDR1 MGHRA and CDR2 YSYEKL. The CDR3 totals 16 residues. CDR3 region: CASGQAAVSSYNEQFF. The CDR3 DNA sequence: TGCGCCAGCGGCCAAGCAGCGGTGAGCTCCTACAATGAGCAGTTCTTC.

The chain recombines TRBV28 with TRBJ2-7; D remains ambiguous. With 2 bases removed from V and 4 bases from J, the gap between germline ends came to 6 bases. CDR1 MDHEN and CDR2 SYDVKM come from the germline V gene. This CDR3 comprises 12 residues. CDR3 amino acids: CASSLVGYEQYF. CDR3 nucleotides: TGTGCCAGCAGTTTAGTAGGTTACGAGCAGTACTTC.

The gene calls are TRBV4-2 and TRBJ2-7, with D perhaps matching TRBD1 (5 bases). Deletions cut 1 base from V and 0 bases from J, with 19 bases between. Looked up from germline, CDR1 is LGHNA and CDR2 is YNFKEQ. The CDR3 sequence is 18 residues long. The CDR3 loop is CASSQAPPGRVSSYEQYF. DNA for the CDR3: TGTGCCAGCAGCCAAGCCCCCCCAGGCAGGGTGAGCTCCTACGAGCAGTACTTC.

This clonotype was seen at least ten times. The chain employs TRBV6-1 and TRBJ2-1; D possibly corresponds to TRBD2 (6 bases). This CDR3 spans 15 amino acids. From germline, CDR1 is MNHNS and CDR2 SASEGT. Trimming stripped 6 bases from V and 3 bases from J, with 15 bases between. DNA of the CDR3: TGTGCCAGCAGCCCCCGGGACTCCTTCTACAATGAGCAGTTCTTC. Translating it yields CASSPRDSFYNEQFF.

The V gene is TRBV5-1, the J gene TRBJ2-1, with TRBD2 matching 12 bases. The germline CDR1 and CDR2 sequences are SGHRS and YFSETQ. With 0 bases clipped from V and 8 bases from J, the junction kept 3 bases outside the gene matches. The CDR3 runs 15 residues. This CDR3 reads CASSLGTSGIYEQFF. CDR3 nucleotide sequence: TGCGCCAGCAGCTTGGGGACTAGCGGGATTTATGAGCAGTTCTTC.

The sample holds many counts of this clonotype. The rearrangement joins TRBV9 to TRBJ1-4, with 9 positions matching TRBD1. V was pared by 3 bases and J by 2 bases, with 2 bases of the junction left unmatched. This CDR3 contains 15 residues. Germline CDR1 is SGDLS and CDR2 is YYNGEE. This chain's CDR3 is CASSADRGTNEKLFF. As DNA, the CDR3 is TGTGCCAGCAGCGCGGACAGGGGCACTAATGAAAAACTGTTTTTT.

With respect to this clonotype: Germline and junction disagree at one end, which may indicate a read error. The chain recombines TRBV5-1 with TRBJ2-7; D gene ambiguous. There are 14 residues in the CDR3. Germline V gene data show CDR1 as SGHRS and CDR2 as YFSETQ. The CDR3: CTSSFLGRDYEQCF. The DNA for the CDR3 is TGCACCAGCAGCTTCTTAGGTAGGGATTACGAGCAGTGCTTC.

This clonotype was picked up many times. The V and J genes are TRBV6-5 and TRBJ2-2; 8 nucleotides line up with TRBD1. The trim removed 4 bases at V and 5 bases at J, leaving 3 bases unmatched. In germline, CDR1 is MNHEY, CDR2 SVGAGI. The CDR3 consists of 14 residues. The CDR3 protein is CASSSTGGTGELFF. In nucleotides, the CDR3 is TGTGCCAGCAGTTCTACAGGGGGGACCGGGGAGCTGTTTTTT.

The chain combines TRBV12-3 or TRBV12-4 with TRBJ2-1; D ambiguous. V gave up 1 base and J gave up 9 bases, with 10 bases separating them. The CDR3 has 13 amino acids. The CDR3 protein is CASSLGLAFEQFF. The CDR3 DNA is TGTGCCAGCAGTTTAGGCCTGGCTTTTGAGCAGTTCTTC.

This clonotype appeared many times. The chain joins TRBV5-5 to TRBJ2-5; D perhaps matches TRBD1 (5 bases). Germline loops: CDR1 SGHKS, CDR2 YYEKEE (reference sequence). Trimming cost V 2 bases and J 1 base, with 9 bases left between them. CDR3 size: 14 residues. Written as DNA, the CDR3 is TGTGCCAGCAGCTTTGAAAGGGGCCAAGAGACCCAGTACTTC. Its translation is CASSFERGQETQYF.

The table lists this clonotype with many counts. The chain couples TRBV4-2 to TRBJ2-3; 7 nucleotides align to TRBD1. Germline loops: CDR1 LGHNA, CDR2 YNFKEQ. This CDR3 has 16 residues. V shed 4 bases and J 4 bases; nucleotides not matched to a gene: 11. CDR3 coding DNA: TGTGCCAGCAGCCGATTGGGGCAGGGGGAAGCAGATACGCAGTATTTT. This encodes CASSRLGQGEADTQYF.

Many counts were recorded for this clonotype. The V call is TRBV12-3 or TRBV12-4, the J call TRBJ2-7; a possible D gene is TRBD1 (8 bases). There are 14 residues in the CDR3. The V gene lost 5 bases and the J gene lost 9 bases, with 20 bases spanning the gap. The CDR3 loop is CASSPRTGTKRQYF. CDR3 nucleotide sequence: TGTGCCAGCAGTCCGCGGACAGGGACTAAGCGGCAGTACTTC.

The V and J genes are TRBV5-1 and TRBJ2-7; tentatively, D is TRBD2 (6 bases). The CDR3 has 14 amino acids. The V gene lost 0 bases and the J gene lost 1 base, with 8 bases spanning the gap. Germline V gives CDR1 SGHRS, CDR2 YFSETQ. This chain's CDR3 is CASSLAGTSYEQYF. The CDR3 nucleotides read TGCGCCAGCAGCTTGGCCGGGACTTCCTACGAGCAGTACTTC.

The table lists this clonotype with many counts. The chain's CDR3 is CATHRVGDTEAFF. CDR3 nucleotide sequence: TGTGCCACCCACAGGGTAGGGGACACTGAAGCTTTCTTT. The chain uses TRBV27 and TRBJ1-1; tentatively, D is TRBD1 (6 bases). V gave up 10 bases and J gave up 3 bases, with 15 bases separating them. Germline V gives CDR1 MNHEY, CDR2 SMNVEV (reference sequence). The CDR3 contains 13 residues.

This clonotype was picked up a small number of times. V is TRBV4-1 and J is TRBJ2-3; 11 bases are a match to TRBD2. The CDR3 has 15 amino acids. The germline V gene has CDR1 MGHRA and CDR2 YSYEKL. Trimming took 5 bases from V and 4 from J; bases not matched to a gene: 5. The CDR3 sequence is CASSRTSGWSDTQYF. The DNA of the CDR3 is TGCGCCAGCAGCAGGACTAGCGGGTGGTCAGATACGCAGTATTTT.

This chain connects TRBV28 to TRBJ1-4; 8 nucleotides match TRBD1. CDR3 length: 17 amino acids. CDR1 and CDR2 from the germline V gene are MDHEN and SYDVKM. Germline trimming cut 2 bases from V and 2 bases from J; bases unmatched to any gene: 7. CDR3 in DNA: TGTGCCAGCAGTTTAACTTGGACAGGGACGACTAATGAAAAACTGTTTTTT. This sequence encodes CASSLTWTGTTNEKLFF.

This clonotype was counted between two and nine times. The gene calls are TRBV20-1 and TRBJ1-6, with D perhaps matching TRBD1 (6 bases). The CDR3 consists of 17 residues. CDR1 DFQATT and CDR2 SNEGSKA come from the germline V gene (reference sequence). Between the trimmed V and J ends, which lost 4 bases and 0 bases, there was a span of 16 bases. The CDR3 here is CSANHQGMSSYNSPLHF. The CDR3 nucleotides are TGCAGTGCTAACCATCAGGGGATGAGCTCCTATAATTCACCCCTCCACTTT.